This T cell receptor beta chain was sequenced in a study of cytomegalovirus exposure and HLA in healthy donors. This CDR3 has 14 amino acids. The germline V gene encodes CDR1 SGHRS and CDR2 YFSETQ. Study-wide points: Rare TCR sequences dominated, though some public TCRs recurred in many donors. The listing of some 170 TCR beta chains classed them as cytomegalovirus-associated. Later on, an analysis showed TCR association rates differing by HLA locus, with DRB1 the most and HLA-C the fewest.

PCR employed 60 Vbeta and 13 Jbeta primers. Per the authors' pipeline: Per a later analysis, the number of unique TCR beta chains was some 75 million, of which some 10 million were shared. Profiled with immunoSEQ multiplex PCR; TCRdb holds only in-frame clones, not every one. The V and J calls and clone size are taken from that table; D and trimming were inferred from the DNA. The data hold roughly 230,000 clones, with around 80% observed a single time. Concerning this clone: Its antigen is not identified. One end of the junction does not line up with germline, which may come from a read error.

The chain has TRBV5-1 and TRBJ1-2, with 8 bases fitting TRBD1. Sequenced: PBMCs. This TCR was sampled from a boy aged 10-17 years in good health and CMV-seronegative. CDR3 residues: CASSLGQGADGYTF. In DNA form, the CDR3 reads TGCGCCAGCAGCTTGGGGCAGGGGGCTGATGGTTACACCTTC.